The 13 T cell receptor beta chains given below trace back to one sample, sequenced in a study of T cell repertoires in cytomegalovirus infection. TCRdb redid the calling of the reads with MiXCR, one entry per CDR3 protein. Among some 150,000 distinct CDR3 sequences listed, about a quarter were seen once. Specimen: PBMCs. The receptor set was obtained from a human donor in good health (CMV status not recorded). Some clones in this sample may be carry-over from other donors' samples.

This clonotype was seen more than once but under ten times. The CDR3 loop is CSALSGGELSTDTQYF. The CDR3 DNA reads TGCAGTGCTCTTAGCGGGGGAGAGCTTAGCACAGATACGCAGTATTTT. This chain joins TRBV20-1 and TRBJ2-3, with 9 bases fitting TRBD2. The CDR3 has 16 residues. V dropped 5 bases and J dropped 0; count of bases not matched to a gene: 9. The germline CDR1 and CDR2 sequences are DFQATT and SNEGSKA (reference sequence).

The J gene is TRBJ2-7, the V gene TRBV20-1, with 8 nucleotides matching TRBD1. Germline lookup yields CDR1 DFQATT and CDR2 SNEGSKA (reference sequence). The CDR3 sequence is 14 residues long. Trimming cost V 6 bases and J 1 base; bases outside gene matches: 8. As DNA, the CDR3 is TGCAGTGCCACGGACAGGGCGTCATCCTACGAGCAGTACGTC. As protein: CSATDRASSYEQYV.

This clonotype was counted only a few times. CDR3 in DNA: TGCGCCAGCAGCCAAGATAGAGACAGGGCCTCCTACGAGCAGTACTTC. Amino acids: CASSQDRDRASYEQYF. This rearrangement joins TRBV4-1 to TRBJ2-7; 7 bases are a match to TRBD1. Germline CDR1 reads MGHRA; CDR2 reads YSYEKL. The CDR3 loop spans 16 amino acids. The V segment lost 0 bases and the J segment 0 bases; nucleotides outside the gene matches: 5.

This clonotype has more than one count but fewer than ten. This rearrangement joins TRBV4-1 to TRBJ1-2; unclear D gene. The CDR3 spans 19 residues. Germline V gives CDR1 MGHRA, CDR2 YSYEKL. V was shortened by 0 bases and J by 0 bases, with 20 bases between the two germline ends. The CDR3 spells CASSQEYPLQAATNYGYTF. The CDR3, as DNA: TGCGCCAGCAGCCAAGAATACCCGCTCCAGGCAGCTACTAACTATGGCTACACCTTC.

The chain links TRBV11-2 to TRBJ1-3; tentative D call: TRBD1 (6 bases). This CDR3 contains 19 residues. From germline, CDR1 is SGHAT and CDR2 FQNNGV. Trimming pared 5 bases from V and 9 bases from J, leaving 32 bases between. Here the CDR3 reads CASSPVLGRQATTQGTIYF. As DNA, the CDR3 is TGTGCCAGCAGCCCGGTCTTGGGTCGACAGGCCACCACCCAGGGCACCATATATTTT.

This clonotype was counted ten times or more. The chain recombines TRBV12-3 or TRBV12-4 with TRBJ1-3, with D unclear. This CDR3 is built from 10 residues. The CDR3 loop reads CAQRGNTIYF. The DNA for the CDR3 is TGTGCGCAGCGGGGAAACACCATATATTTT.

This clonotype was counted between two and nine times. The chain is built from TRBV12-3 or TRBV12-4 and TRBJ2-5; TRBD1 agrees at 9 bases. The trim removed 4 bases at V and 3 bases at J, leaving 0 bases unmatched. CDR3 length: 13 amino acids. CDR3 nucleotides: TGTGCCAGCAGTTGGACAGGGGAAGAGACCCAGTACTTC. Translated, it gives CASSWTGEETQYF.

The chain uses TRBV11-2 and TRBJ2-5, with TRBD2 as a possible D gene (5 bases). This CDR3 comprises 12 residues. Trimming took off 8 bases at V and 3 bases at J, with 10 bases between the two ends. Per the germline V gene, CDR1 is SGHAT and CDR2 is FQNNGV. CDR3 in DNA: TGTGCCAGCGAGGGCCTCAAAGAGACCCAGTACTTC. It specifies CASEGLKETQYF.

The V call is TRBV6-1, the J call TRBJ1-1, with 12 bases identical to TRBD1. Germline-derived CDR1 and CDR2 are MNHNS and SASEGT. There are 17 residues in the CDR3. The V gene end was trimmed by 3 bases and the J gene end by 0 bases; junction bases not matched to a gene: 5. Here the CDR3 reads CASSDWGQGALNTEAFF. The CDR3 coding sequence is TGTGCCAGCAGTGACTGGGGACAGGGGGCTTTGAACACTGAAGCTTTCTTT.

The chain uses TRBV20-1 and TRBJ2-7, with 8 bases lining up with TRBD2. The CDR3 consists of 12 residues. The ends lost 6 bases at V and 5 bases at J; junction bases unmatched: 6. The V gene's germline CDR1 is DFQATT and CDR2 SNEGSKA (reference sequence). CDR3 DNA: TGCAGTGCGGTTGGACTAGCAGACGAGCAGTACTTC. Amino acids: CSAVGLADEQYF.

This clonotype was seen a few times. The rearrangement joins TRBV12-3 or TRBV12-4 to TRBJ1-2; 9 bases are shared with TRBD1. Trimming cost V 6 bases and J 4 bases; bases outside gene matches: 3. The CDR3 consists of 13 residues. CDR3 in amino acids: CASRGQGSYGYTF. CDR3 nucleotide sequence: TGTGCCAGCAGGGGACAGGGAAGCTATGGCTACACCTTC.

This clonotype was seen a few times. This chain connects TRBV5-6 to TRBJ2-3; TRBD2 agrees at 14 bases. The CDR3 length is 18 residues. The ends lost 0 bases at V and 4 bases at J; junction bases unmatched: 7. Germline V lookup: CDR1 SGHDT, CDR2 YYEEEE. Here the CDR3 DNA reads TGTGCCAGCAGCTTGGTTGGACTAGCGGGGGGCGGAGCAGATACGCAGTATTTT. This encodes CASSLVGLAGGGADTQYF.

The chain has TRBV2 and TRBJ2-3; maybe TRBD2 (5 bases). This CDR3 contains 17 residues. V lost 9 bases and J lost 0, with 22 bases in between. Germline values: CDR1 SNHLY, CDR2 FYNNEI. Written as DNA, the CDR3 is TGTGCCAGTCCAGGTCCCCGGACGGAGGAAAGCACAGATACGCAGTATTTT. Encoded protein: CASPGPRTEESTDTQYF.